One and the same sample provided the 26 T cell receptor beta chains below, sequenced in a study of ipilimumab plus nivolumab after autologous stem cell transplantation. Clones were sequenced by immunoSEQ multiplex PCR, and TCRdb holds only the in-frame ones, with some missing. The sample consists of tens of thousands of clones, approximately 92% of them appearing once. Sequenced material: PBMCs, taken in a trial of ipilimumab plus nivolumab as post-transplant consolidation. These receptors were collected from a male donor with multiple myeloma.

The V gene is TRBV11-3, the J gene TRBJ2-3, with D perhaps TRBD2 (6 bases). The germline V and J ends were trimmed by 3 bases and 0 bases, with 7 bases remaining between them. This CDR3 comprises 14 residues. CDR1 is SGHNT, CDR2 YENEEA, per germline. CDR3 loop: CASSFSGSTDTQYF. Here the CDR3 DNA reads TGTGCCAGCAGCTTTAGCGGAAGCACAGATACGCAGTATTTT.

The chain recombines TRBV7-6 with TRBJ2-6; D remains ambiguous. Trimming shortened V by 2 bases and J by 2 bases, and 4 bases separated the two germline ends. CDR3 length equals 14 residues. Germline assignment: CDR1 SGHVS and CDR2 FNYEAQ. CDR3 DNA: TGTGCCAGCAGCTTATTGGCTGGGGCCAACGTCCTGACTTTC. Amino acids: CASSLLAGANVLTF.

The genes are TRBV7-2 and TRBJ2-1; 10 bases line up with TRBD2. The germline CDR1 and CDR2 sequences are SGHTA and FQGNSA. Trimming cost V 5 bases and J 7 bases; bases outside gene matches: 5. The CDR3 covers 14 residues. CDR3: CASSQLLAGNEQFF. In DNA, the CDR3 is TGTGCCAGCAGCCAACTACTAGCGGGAAATGAGCAGTTCTTC.

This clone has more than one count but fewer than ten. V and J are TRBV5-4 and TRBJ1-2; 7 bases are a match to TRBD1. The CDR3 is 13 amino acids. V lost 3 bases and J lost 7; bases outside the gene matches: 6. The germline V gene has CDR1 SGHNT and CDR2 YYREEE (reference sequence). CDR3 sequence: CASSSTGRAGYTF. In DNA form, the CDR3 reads TGTGCCAGCAGCTCGACAGGGAGAGCTGGCTACACCTTC.

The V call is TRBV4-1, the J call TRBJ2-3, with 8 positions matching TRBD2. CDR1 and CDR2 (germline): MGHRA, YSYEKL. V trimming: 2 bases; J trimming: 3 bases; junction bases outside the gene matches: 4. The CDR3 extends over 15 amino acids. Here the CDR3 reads CASSQSGGATDTQYF. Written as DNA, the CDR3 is TGCGCCAGCAGCCAAAGCGGGGGAGCAACAGATACGCAGTATTTT.

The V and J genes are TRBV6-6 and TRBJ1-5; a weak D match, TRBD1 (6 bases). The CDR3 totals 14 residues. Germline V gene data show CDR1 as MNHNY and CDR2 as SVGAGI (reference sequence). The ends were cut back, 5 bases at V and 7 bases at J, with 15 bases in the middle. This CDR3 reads CASSPQGQNQPQHF. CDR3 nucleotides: TGTGCCAGCAGTCCCCAGGGACAAAACCAGCCCCAGCATTTT.

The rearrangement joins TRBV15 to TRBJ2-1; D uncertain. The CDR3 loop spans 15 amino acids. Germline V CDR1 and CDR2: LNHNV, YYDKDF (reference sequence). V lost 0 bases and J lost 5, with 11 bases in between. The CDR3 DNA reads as TGTGCCACCAGCAGAGAAGCGCGTATCGACAATGAGCAGTTCTTC. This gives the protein CATSREARIDNEQFF.

The CDR3 bases are TGTGCCACCGCAGCACTGGCGGGCTACGAGCAGTACTTC. Protein product: CATAALAGYEQYF. The chain couples TRBV19 to TRBJ2-7, with D perhaps TRBD2 (5 bases). Germline CDR1 LNHDA, CDR2 SQIVND (reference sequence). CDR3 length: 13 residues. The germline V and J ends were trimmed by 10 bases and 3 bases, with 16 bases remaining between them.

The CDR3 is CASSLDRLYYNSPLHF. The CDR3 bases are TGTGCCAGCAGCTTAGATCGGTTATACTATAATTCACCCCTCCACTTT. This chain connects TRBV7-9 to TRBJ1-6, with no clear D. The CDR3 consists of 16 residues. Germline assignment: CDR1 SEHNR and CDR2 FQNEAQ (reference sequence). Trimming took off 1 base at V and 3 bases at J, with 10 bases between the two ends.

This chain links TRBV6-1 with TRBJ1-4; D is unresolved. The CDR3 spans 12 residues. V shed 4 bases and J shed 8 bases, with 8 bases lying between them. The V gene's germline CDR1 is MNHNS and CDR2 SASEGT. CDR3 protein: CASSVTIEKLFF. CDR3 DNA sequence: TGTGCCAGCAGTGTAACCATCGAAAAACTGTTTTTT.

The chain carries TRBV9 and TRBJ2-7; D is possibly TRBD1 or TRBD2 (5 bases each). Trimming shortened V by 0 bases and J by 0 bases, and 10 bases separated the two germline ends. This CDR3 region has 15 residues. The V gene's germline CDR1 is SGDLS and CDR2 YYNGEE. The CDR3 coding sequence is TGTGCCAGCAGCGTAGGGGGGACCCCCTCCTACGAGCAGTACTTC. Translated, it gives CASSVGGTPSYEQYF.

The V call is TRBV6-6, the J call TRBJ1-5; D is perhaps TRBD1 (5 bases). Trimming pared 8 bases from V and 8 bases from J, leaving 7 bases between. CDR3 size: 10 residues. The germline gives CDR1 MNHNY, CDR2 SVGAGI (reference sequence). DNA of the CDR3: TGTGCCAGCGGGGCGAAGCCCCAGCATTTT. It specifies CASGAKPQHF.

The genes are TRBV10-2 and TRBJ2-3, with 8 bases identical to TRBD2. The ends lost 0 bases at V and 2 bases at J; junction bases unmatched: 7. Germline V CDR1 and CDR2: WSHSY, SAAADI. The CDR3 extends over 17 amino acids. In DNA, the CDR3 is TGCGCCAGCAGTGAGTCCGGGACTAGGGCAACCACAGATACGCAGTATTTT. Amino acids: CASSESGTRATTDTQYF.

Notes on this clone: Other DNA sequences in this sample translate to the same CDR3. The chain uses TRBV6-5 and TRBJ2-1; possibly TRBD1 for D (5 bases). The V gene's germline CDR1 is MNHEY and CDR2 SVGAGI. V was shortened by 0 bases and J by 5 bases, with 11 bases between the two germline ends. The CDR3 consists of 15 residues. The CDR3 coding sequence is TGTGCCAGCAGTTACTCTCGACAGATAGACAATGAGCAGTTCTTC. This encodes CASSYSRQIDNEQFF.

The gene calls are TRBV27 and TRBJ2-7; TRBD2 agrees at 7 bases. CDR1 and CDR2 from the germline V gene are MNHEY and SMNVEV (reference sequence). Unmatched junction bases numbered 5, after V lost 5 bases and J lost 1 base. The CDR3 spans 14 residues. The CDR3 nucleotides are TGTGCCAGCAGTCGAGGGCGGGAGTCCTACGAGCAGTACTTC. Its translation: CASSRGRESYEQYF.

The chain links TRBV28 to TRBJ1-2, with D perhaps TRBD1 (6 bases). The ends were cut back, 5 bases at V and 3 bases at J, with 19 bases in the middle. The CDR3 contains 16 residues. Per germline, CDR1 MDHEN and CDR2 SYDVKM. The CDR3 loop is CASSRLGGALDYGYTF. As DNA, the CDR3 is TGTGCCAGCAGTCGCCTAGGGGGGGCGTTGGACTATGGCTACACCTTC.

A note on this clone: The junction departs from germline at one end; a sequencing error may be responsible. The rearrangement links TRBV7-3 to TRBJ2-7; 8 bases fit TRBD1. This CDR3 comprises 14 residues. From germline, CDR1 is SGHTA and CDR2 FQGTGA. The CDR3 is CASSVTGGFDEQYF. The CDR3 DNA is TGTGCCAGCAGCGTAACAGGGGGGTTCGACGAGCAGTACTTC.

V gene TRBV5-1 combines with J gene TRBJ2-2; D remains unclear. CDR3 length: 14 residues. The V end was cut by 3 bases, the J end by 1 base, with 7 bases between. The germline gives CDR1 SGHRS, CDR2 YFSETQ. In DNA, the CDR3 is TGCGCCAGCAGCTCTTCAGGGAACACCGGGGAGCTGTTTTTT. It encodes CASSSSGNTGELFF.

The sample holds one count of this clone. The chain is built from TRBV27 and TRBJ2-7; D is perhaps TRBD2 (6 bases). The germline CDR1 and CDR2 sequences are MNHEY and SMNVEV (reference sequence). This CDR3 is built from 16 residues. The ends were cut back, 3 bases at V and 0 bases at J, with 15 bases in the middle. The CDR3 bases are TGTGCCAGCAGTTTTGCCGGGACTCCGAGCTCCTACGAGCAGTACTTC. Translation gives CASSFAGTPSSYEQYF.

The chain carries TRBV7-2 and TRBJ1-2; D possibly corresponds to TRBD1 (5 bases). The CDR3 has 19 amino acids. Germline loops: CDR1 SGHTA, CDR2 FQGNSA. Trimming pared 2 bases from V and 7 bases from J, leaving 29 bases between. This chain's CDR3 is CASSLPLSGTLLRLGGYTF. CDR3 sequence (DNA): TGTGCCAGCAGCTTACCGCTCTCCGGGACCCTATTGAGATTGGGTGGCTACACCTTC.

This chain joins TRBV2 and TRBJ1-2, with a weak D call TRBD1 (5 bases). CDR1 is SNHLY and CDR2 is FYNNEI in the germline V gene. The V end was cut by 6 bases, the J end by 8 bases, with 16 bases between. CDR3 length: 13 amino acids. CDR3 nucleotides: TGTGCCAGCAGCCAGTATCCCGAGGGGGGCTACACCTTC. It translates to CASSQYPEGGYTF. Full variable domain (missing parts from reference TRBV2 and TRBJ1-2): EPEVTQTPSHQVTQMGQEVILRCVPISNHLYFYWYRQILGQKVEFLVSFYNNEISEKSEIFDDQFSVERPDGSNFTLKIRSTKLEDSAMYFCASSQYPEGGYTFGSGTRLTVV.

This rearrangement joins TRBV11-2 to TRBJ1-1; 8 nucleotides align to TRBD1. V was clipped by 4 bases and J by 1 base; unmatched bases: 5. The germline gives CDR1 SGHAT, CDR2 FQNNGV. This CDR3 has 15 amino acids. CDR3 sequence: CASSSYRGRNTEAFF. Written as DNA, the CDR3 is TGTGCCAGCAGCTCCTACAGGGGGAGGAACACTGAAGCTTTCTTT.

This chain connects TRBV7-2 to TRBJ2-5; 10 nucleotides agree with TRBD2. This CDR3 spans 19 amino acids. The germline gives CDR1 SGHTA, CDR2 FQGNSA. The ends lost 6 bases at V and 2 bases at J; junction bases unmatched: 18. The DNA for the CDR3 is TGTGCCAGCAGTAAGACCCGACTAGCGGGTATGACCCCACAAGAGACCCAGTACTTC. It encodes CASSKTRLAGMTPQETQYF.

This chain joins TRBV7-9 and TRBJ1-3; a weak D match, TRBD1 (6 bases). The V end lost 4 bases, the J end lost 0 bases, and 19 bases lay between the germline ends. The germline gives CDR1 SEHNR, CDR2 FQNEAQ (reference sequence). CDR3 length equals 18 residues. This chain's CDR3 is CASSSNPSGHPSGNTIYF. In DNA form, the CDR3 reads TGTGCCAGCAGCTCCAACCCGTCGGGACACCCCTCTGGAAACACCATATATTTT.

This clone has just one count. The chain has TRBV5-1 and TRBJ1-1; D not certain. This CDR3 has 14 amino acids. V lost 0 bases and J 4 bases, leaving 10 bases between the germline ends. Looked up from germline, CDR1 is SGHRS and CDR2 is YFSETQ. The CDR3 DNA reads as TGCGCCAGCAGCTTGGTGGGCTGGCCCACTGAAGCTTTCTTT. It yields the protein CASSLVGWPTEAFF.

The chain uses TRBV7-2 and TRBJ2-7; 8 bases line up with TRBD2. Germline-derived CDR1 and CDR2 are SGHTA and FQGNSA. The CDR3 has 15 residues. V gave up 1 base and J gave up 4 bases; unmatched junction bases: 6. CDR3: CASSLDRTSPYEQYF. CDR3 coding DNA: TGTGCCAGCAGCTTAGATCGGACTAGCCCTTACGAGCAGTACTTC.